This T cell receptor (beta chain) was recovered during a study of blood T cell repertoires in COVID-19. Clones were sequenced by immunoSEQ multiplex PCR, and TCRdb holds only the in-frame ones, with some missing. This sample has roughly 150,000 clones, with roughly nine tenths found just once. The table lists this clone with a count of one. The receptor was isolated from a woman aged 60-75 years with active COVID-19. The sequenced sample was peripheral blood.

The CDR3 DNA is TGTGCCAGCAGTTTGCAACAGGGAAATGAAAAACTGTTTTTT. This gives the protein CASSLQQGNEKLFF. The J gene is TRBJ1-4, the V gene TRBV28; a possible D gene is TRBD1 (6 bases). Per germline, CDR1 MDHEN and CDR2 SYDVKM. This CDR3 has 14 residues. With 3 bases removed from V and 5 bases from J, the gap between germline ends came to 10 bases.